This T cell receptor (beta chain) derives from a study of blood T cell repertoires in COVID-19. Measured with immunoSEQ multiplex PCR; TCRdb has only the in-frame clones, and not every one. The data contain approximately 68,000 clones, 85% to 90% of them singletons. This clone was counted a single time. The TCR sequence derives from a man in his 70s with active or convalescent COVID-19. Sequencing used peripheral blood.

CDR3 sequence: CASRLAGGEQYF. DNA for the CDR3: TGTGCCAGCAGACTAGCGGGAGGTGAGCAGTACTTC. The J gene is TRBJ2-7, the V gene TRBV28; 12 nucleotides align to TRBD2. The germline V gene has CDR1 MDHEN and CDR2 SYDVKM. Unmatched junction bases numbered 1, after V lost 6 bases and J lost 7 bases. This CDR3 contains 12 residues.